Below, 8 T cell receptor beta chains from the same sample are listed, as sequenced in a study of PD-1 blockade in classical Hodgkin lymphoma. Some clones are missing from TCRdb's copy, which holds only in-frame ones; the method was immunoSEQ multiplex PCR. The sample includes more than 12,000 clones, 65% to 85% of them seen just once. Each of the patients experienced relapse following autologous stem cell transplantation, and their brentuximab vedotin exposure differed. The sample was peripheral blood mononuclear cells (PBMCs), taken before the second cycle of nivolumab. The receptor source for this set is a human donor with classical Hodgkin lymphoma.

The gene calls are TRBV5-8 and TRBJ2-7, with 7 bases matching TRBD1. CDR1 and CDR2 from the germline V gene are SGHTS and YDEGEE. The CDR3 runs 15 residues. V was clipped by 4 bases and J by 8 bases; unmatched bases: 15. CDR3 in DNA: TGTGCCAGCAGCGAAGGGACAGTTCTCGAACTGCAGCAGTACTTC. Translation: CASSEGTVLELQQYF.

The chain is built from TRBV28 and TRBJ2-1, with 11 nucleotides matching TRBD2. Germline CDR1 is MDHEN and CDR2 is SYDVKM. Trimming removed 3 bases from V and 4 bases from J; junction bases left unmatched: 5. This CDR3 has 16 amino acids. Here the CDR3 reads CASSFTSGGPYNEQFF. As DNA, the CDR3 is TGTGCCAGCAGTTTCACTAGCGGGGGCCCTTACAATGAGCAGTTCTTC.

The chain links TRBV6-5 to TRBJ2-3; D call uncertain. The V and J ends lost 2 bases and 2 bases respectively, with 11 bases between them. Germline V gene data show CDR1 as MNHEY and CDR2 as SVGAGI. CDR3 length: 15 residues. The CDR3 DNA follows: TGTGCCAGCAGTTACGGGCGGCCTCCCACAGATACGCAGTATTTT. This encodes CASSYGRPPTDTQYF.

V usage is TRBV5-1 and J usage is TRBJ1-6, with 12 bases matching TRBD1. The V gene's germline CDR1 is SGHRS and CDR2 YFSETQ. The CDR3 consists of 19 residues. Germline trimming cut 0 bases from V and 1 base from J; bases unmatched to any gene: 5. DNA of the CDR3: TGCGCCAGCAGCTTGGAGAGGGGACAGGGGGCTTCCTATAATTCACCCCTCCACTTT. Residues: CASSLERGQGASYNSPLHF.

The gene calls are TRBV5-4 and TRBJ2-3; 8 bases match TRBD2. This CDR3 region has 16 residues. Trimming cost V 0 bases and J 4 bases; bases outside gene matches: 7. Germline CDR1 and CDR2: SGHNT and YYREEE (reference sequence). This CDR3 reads CASSLAPGGRADTQYF. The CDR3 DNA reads TGTGCCAGCAGCTTGGCCCCGGGGGGGCGGGCAGATACGCAGTATTTT. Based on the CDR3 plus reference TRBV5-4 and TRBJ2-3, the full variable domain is ETGVTQSPTHLIKTRGQQVTLRCSSQSGHNTVSWYQQALGQGPQFIFQYYREEENGRGNFPPRFSGLQFPNYSSELNVNALELDDSALYLCASSLAPGGRADTQYFGPGTRLTVL.

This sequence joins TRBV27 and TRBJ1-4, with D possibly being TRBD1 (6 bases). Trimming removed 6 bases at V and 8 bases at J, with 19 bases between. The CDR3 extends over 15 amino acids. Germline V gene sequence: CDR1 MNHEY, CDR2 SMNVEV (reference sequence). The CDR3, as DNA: TGTGCCAGCAGAAACCCACAGGGCAGCGGAGAAAAACTGTTTTTT. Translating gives CASRNPQGSGEKLFF.

The CDR3 DNA reads as TGTGCCAGCAGCTTGGCAGGGACAGCCGGAAACACCATATATTTT. Translation gives CASSLAGTAGNTIYF. The chain links TRBV5-4 to TRBJ1-3; TRBD1 matches 7 bases. The V segment lost 0 bases and the J segment 4 bases; nucleotides outside the gene matches: 4. The V gene's germline CDR1 is SGHNT and CDR2 YYREEE (reference sequence). The CDR3 has 15 amino acids.

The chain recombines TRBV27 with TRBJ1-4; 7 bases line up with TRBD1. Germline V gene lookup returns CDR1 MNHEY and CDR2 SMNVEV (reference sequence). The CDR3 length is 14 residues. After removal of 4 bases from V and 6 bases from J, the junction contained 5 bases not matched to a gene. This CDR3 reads CASSSTGLDEKLFF. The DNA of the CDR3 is TGTGCCAGCAGTTCGACAGGGCTGGATGAAAAACTGTTTTTT.